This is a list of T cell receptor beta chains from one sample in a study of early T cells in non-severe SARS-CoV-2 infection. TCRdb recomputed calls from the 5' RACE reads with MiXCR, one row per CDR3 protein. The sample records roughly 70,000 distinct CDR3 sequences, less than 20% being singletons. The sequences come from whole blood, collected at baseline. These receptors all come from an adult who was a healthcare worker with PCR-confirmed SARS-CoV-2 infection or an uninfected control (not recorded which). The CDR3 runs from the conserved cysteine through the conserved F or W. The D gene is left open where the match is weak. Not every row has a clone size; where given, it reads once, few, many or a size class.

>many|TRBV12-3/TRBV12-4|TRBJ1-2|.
CASSLGQGYGYTF
TGTGCCAGCAGTTTGGGTCAGGGCTATGGCTACACCTTC
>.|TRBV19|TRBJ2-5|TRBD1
CARGQGSQETQYF
TGTGCCAGAGGACAGGGGAGCCAAGAGACCCAGTACTTC
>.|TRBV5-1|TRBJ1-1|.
CASSVDWGKTEAFF
TGCGCCAGCAGCGTAGATTGGGGGAAGACTGAAGCTTTCTTT
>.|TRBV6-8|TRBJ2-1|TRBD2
CASSLWWTSGRRNEQFF
TGTGCCAGCAGTTTATGGTGGACTAGCGGGAGGCGGAATGAGCAGTTCTTC
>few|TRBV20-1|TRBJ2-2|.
CSARFPPNTGELFF
TGCAGTGCTAGGTTTCCCCCGAACACCGGGGAGCTGTTTTTT
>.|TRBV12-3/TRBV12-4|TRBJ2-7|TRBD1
CASSVDRAAYEQYF
TGTGCCAGCAGCGTCGACAGGGCGGCCTACGAGCAGTACTTC
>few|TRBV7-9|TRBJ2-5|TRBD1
CASSLTPVRTGETQYF
TGTGCCAGCAGCTTAACCCCCGTGCGGACAGGGGAGACCCAGTACTTC
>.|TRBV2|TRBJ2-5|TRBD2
CASSDVAGAVPAQYF
TGTGCCAGCAGTGACGTAGCGGGGGCCGTACCGGCCCAGTACTTC
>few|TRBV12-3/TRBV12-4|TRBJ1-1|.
CASSFRRGEITEAFF
TGTGCCAGCAGTTTTCGACGGGGTGAAATAACTGAAGCTTTCTTT
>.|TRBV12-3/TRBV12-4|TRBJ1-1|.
CASSPSQGWGTEAFF
TGTGCCAGCAGTCCTTCTCAGGGATGGGGCACTGAAGCTTTCTTT
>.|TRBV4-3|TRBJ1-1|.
CASSHMSTGRFEAFF
TGCGCCAGCAGCCACATGTCGACCGGAAGGTTTGAAGCTTTCTTT
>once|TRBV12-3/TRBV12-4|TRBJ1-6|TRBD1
CASSSGTGARSPLHF
TGTGCCAGCAGTTCCGGGACAGGGGCCAGATCACCCCTCCACTTT
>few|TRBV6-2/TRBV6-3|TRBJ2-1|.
CASSLFKYNEQFF
TGTGCCAGCAGCCTCTTCAAGTACAATGAGCAGTTCTTC
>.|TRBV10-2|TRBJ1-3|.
CASSEQGPGNTIYF
TGCGCCAGCAGCGAACAGGGTCCCGGAAACACCATATATTTT
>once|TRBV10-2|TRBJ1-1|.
CASSEFHMNTEAFF
TGCGCCAGCAGTGAGTTTCATATGAACACTGAAGCTTTCTTT
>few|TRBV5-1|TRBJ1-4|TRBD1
CASRLTGGGEKLFF
TGCGCCAGCAGACTCACAGGGGGCGGTGAAAAACTGTTTTTT
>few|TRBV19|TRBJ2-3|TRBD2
CASRKRSGAGTDTQYF
TGTGCCAGTAGAAAAAGAAGCGGGGCCGGCACAGATACGCAGTATTTT
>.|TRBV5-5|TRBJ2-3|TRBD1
CASSASGTGVWGTDTQYF
TGTGCCAGCAGCGCTTCAGGGACAGGGGTCTGGGGCACAGATACGCAGTATTTT
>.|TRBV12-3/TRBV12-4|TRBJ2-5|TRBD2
CASRRTSEETQYF
TGTGCCAGCAGGCGGACTAGCGAAGAGACCCAGTACTTC
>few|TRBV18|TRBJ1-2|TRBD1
CASSLAGQPRNGYTF
TGTGCCAGCTCCCTTGCGGGACAGCCGAGGAATGGCTACACCTTC
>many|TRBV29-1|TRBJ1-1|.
CSAERLNTEAFF
TGCAGCGCCGAACGGTTGAACACTGAAGCTTTCTTT
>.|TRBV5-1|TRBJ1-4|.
CASSPGGSTNEKLFF
TGCGCCAGCTCCCCCGGCGGGTCCACAAATGAAAAACTGTTTTTT
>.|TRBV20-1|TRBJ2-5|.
CSARLEETQYF
TGCAGTGCTAGATTGGAAGAGACCCAGTACTTC
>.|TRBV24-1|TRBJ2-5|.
CATSDISGGLPETQYF
TGTGCCACCAGTGATATATCCGGGGGGCTTCCAGAGACCCAGTACTTC
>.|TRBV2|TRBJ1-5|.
CASSTDGRNQPQHF
TGTGCCAGCAGTACAGACGGGCGCAATCAGCCCCAGCATTTT
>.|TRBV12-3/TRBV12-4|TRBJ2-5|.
CASSFSRTETQYF
TGTGCCAGCAGTTTCTCTCGAACCGAGACCCAGTACTTC
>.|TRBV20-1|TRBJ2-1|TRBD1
CSARGGYRDSSYNEQFF
TGCAGTGCTAGAGGGGGTTATAGGGACAGCTCCTACAATGAGCAGTTCTTC
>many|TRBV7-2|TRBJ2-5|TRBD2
CASSPGTSGWGETQYF
TGTGCCAGCAGCCCCGGGACTAGCGGCTGGGGGGAGACCCAGTACTTC
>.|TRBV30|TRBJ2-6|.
CAWAPRANVLTF
TGTGCCTGGGCCCCGAGGGCCAACGTCCTGACTTTC
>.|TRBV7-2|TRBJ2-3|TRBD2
CASSNRLAGVSQYF
TGTGCCAGCAGCAATAGACTAGCGGGAGTTTCGCAGTATTTT
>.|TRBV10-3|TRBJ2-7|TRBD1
CAISNPGTGEAYEQYF
TGTGCCATCAGTAACCCCGGGACAGGGGAAGCGTACGAGCAGTACTTC
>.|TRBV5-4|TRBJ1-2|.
CASPLGPGDLNYGYTF
TGTGCCAGCCCCTTGGGACCAGGGGACTTGAACTATGGCTACACCTTC
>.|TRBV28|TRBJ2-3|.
CASSLDLRGDTQYF
TGTGCCAGCAGTTTGGACCTCAGGGGAGATACGCAGTATTTT
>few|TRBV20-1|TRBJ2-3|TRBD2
CSALHRAGGRTDTQYF
TGCAGTGCGCTCCACAGGGCGGGAGGCCGCACAGATACGCAGTATTTT
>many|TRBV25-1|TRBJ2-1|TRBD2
CAGGGKYNEQFF
TGTGCCGGCGGGGGGAAATACAATGAGCAGTTCTTC
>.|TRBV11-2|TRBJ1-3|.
CASSFEASRENTIYF
TGTGCCAGCAGCTTTGAAGCGAGCCGGGAGAACACCATATATTTT
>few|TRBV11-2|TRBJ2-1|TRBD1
CASSFADRGSDEQFF
TGTGCCAGCAGCTTTGCGGACAGGGGGTCGGATGAGCAGTTCTTC
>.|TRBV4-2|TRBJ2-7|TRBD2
CASSLSGSWSYEQYF
TGTGCCAGCAGCCTTAGCGGGAGTTGGTCCTACGAGCAGTACTTC
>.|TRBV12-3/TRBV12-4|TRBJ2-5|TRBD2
CASSLVTSGRARETQYF
TGTGCCAGCAGTTTAGTTACTAGCGGGAGGGCGCGGGAGACCCAGTACTTC
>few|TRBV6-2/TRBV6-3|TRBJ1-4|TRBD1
CASSYRDRLNEKLFF
TGTGCCAGCAGTTACCGGGACAGACTAAATGAAAAACTGTTTTTT
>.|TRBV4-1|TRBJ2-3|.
CASSQGTAQRSDTQYF
TGCGCCAGCAGCCAAGGGACAGCCCAAAGGTCCGATACGCAGTATTTT
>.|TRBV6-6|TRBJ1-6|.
CASNPQGSRSPLHF
TGTGCCAGCAATCCACAGGGCAGTCGTTCACCCCTCCACTTT
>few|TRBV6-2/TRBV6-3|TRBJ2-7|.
CASSYDAGFYEQYF
TGTGCCAGCAGTTACGATGCTGGATTCTACGAGCAGTACTTC
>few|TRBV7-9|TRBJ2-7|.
CASSLHESEQYF
TGTGCCAGCAGCTTACACGAAAGCGAGCAGTACTTC
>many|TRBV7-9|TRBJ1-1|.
CASSLPGGVGEAFF
TGTGCCAGCAGCCTCCCGGGGGGTGTCGGTGAAGCTTTCTTT
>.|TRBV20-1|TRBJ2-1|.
CSARDPKSSYNEQFF
TGCAGTGCTAGAGATCCTAAGAGCTCCTACAATGAGCAGTTCTTC
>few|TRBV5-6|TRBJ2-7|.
CASSSRPSTEQYF
TGTGCCAGCAGCTCGAGACCCTCGACCGAGCAGTACTTC
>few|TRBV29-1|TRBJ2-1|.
CSAGGWDNEQFF
TGCAGCGCCGGGGGTTGGGACAATGAGCAGTTCTTC
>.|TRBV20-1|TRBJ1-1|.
CSASAPGRTEAFF
TGCAGTGCTAGTGCACCCGGCCGGACTGAAGCTTTCTTT
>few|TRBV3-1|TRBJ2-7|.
CASSRTDYEQYF
TGTGCCAGCAGCAGAACAGACTACGAGCAGTACTTC
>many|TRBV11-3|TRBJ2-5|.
CASSSHPGETQYF
TGTGCCAGCAGCTCGCACCCGGGAGAGACCCAGTACTTC
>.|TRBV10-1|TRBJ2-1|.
CASSETGFEQFF
TGCGCCAGCAGTGAAACAGGGTTTGAGCAGTTCTTC
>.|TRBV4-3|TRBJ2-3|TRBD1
CASSQEGTDTDTQYF
TGCGCCAGCAGCCAAGAAGGGACAGACACAGATACGCAGTATTTT
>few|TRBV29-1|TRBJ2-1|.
CSVTTTNEQFF
TGCAGCGTTACGACAACTAATGAGCAGTTCTTC